This T cell receptor (beta chain) was sequenced in a study of T cells in Graves' hyperthyroidism and ophthalmopathy. Study-wide background: Peripheral blood was secured at the point of initial diagnosis, before any treatment.

This clonotype has ten or more counts. TCR beta CDR3 region amplification was performed from RNA transcripts. A set of HTBI primers served as the primers for a first-round RT-PCR of the TCR CDR3. A single record per CDR3 protein comes from TCRdb applying MiXCR to the multiplex PCR reads. The data hold some 690,000 distinct CDR3 sequences, with roughly a sixth observed a single time. The study left out patients who had uncontrolled infection, other autoimmune disease, pregnancy or lactation. The study based diagnoses on clinical symptoms, serum thyroxine and TRAb, thyroid ultrasound and orbital computed tomography. PBMCs came from around 9.7 ml fresh peripheral blood. The sample consisted of blood. The TCR comes from a man aged 45 to 65 with Graves' hyperthyroidism.

The CDR3 DNA reads as TGTGCTAGTGGTTTGGCCGGGACAGGGGACACTGAAGCTTTCTTT. Its protein is CASGLAGTGDTEAFF. This sequence joins TRBV12-5 and TRBJ1-1; 10 bases agree with TRBD1. The V segment lost 1 base and the J segment 3 bases; nucleotides outside the gene matches: 2. The CDR3 loop spans 15 amino acids. CDR1 is LGHNT and CDR2 is FRNRAP in the germline V gene. The full variable domain, with the rest looked up from reference TRBV12-5 and TRBJ1-1, is DARVTQTPRHKVTEMGQEVTMRCQPILGHNTVFWYRQTMMQGLELLAYFRNRAPLDDSGMPKDRFSAEMPDATLATLKIQPSEPRDSAVYFCASGLAGTGDTEAFFGQGTRLTVV.